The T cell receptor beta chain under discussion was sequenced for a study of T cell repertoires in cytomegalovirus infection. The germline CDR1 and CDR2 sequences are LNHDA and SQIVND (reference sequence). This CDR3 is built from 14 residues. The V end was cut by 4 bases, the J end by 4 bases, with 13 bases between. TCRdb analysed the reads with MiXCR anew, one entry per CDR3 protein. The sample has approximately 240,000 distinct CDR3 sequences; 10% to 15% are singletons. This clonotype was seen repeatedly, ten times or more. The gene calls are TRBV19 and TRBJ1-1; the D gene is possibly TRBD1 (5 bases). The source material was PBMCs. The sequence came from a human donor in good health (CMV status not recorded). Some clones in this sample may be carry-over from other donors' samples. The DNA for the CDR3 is TGTGCCAGTAGTACGGGACCTGGGAGCACTGAAGCTTTCTTT. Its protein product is CASSTGPGSTEAFF.